Below are 30 T cell receptor beta chains sequenced from a single sample in a study of PD-1 blockade in mismatch repair-deficient tumors. Profiling relied on immunoSEQ multiplex PCR, and the TCRdb table lists in-frame clones only, not all of them. The sample contains some 48,000 clones, around three quarters of which appear only once. This specimen consisted of PBMCs, obtained before pembrolizumab treatment. The receptors derive from an adult with mismatch repair-deficient cancer.

This chain connects TRBV7-2 to TRBJ1-3; D is unresolved. The CDR3 has 15 residues. Deletions cut 1 base from V and 4 bases from J, with 11 bases between. Germline V lookup: CDR1 SGHTA, CDR2 FQGNSA. DNA of the CDR3: TGTGCCAGCAGCTTAGACCCTCTGAAAGGAAACACCATATATTTT. Encoded protein: CASSLDPLKGNTIYF.

The rearrangement joins TRBV5-4 to TRBJ1-1; D may be TRBD1 (5 bases). CDR3 size: 14 residues. Germline CDR1 is SGHNT and CDR2 is YYREEE (reference sequence). Trimming removed 4 bases from V and 0 bases from J, with 10 bases in between. This CDR3 is CASSRGVLNTEAFF. The CDR3 bases are TGTGCCAGCAGCCGAGGGGTTTTGAACACTGAAGCTTTCTTT.

The chain employs TRBV11-3 and TRBJ2-1; 11 nucleotides match TRBD1. This CDR3 spans 17 amino acids. CDR1 is SGHNT and CDR2 is YENEEA in the germline V gene. Trimming cost V 5 bases and J 3 bases; bases outside gene matches: 9. CDR3 in DNA: TGTGCCAGCAGCCCGACTTCCGGGACAGGGGGCTACAATGAGCAGTTCTTC. Translating it yields CASSPTSGTGGYNEQFF.

J is TRBJ2-7 and V is TRBV2; 9 bases map to TRBD1. Germline assignment: CDR1 SNHLY and CDR2 FYNNEI. CDR3 length: 13 amino acids. The junction had 7 bases not matched to a gene; V was cut back by 7 bases and J by 6 bases. The CDR3, as DNA: TGTGCCAGCACCCGGACAGGGGCAGTCGAGCAGTACTTC. The encoded protein is CASTRTGAVEQYF.

This clone was counted a single time. The rearrangement joins TRBV19 to TRBJ1-1, with unresolved D. The CDR3 runs 15 residues. Trimming cost V 3 bases and J 10 bases, with 21 bases left between them. Germline values: CDR1 LNHDA, CDR2 SQIVND (reference sequence). The CDR3 region is CASSINLPGGIRAFF. CDR3 DNA: TGTGCCAGTAGTATTAATCTCCCAGGAGGGATAAGAGCTTTCTTT. The entire variable domain, with the rest obtained from reference TRBV19 and TRBJ1-1, is as follows: DGGITQSPKYLFRKEGQNVTLSCEQNLNHDAMYWYRQDPGQGLRLIYYSQIVNDFQKGDIAEGYSVSREKKESFPLTVTSAQKNPTAFYLCASSINLPGGIRAFFGQGTRLTVV.

V is TRBV7-8 and J is TRBJ1-5; 7 nucleotides match TRBD1. V lost 3 bases, J lost 2 bases, and 7 bases stayed unmatched. Germline CDR1 and CDR2: SGHVS and FQNEAQ. The CDR3 spans 16 residues. The CDR3 reads CASSFLQGFGNQPQHF. The DNA of the CDR3 is TGTGCCAGCAGCTTCCTACAGGGGTTTGGCAATCAGCCCCAGCATTTT.

This chain links TRBV7-8 with TRBJ1-1; no definite D call. This CDR3 region has 14 residues. Trimming took 2 bases from V and 3 from J, leaving 10 bases between them. CDR1 and CDR2 from the germline V gene are SGHVS and FQNEAQ. The CDR3 region is CASSLSPGDTEAFF. The CDR3 nucleotides read TGTGCCAGCAGCTTATCTCCAGGCGACACTGAAGCTTTCTTT.

This clone has just one count. The J gene is TRBJ1-3, the V gene TRBV9, with D unresolved. In germline, CDR1 is SGDLS, CDR2 YYNGEE. Trimming shortened V by 0 bases and J by 3 bases, and 4 bases separated the two germline ends. The CDR3 covers 13 residues. In DNA form, the CDR3 reads TGTGCCAGCAGCGTAGATAGTGGAAACACCATATATTTT. It encodes CASSVDSGNTIYF.

This chain uses TRBV6-6 with TRBJ1-3; D remains ambiguous. In germline, CDR1 is MNHNY, CDR2 SVGAGI (reference sequence). V lost 0 bases and J 4 bases, leaving 1 base between the germline ends. The CDR3 runs 12 residues. The chain's CDR3 is CASSYSGNTIYF. The CDR3 bases are TGTGCCAGCAGTTACTCAGGAAACACCATATATTTT.

The chain uses TRBV5-1 and TRBJ2-7; 10 bases line up with TRBD1. The CDR3 length is 13 residues. Per the germline V gene, CDR1 is SGHRS and CDR2 is YFSETQ. Trimming removed 4 bases from V and 3 bases from J; junction bases left unmatched: 1. The CDR3 DNA reads TGCGCCAGCAGCAGGGACAGGGGCTACGAGCAGTACTTC. It encodes CASSRDRGYEQYF.

The chain uses TRBV5-1 and TRBJ1-2, with TRBD1 as a possible D gene (5 bases). Looked up from germline, CDR1 is SGHRS and CDR2 is YFSETQ. The V gene lost 1 base and the J gene lost 6 bases, with 16 bases spanning the gap. The CDR3 is 15 amino acids. The CDR3 spells CASSLPNGARDGYTF. The CDR3 DNA is TGCGCCAGCAGCTTGCCCAACGGGGCCAGGGATGGCTACACCTTC.

The chain carries TRBV6-6 and TRBJ1-5, with 7 nucleotides matching TRBD1. V shed 7 bases, J shed 5 bases, and the junction held 11 bases outside the gene matches. The CDR3 is made up of 15 amino acids. Germline CDR1 reads MNHNY; CDR2 reads SVGAGI (reference sequence). CDR3 DNA: TGTGCCAGCACCAGCACAGGGGAAGGCTATCAGCCCCAGCATTTT. Encoded protein: CASTSTGEGYQPQHF.

V and J are TRBV19 and TRBJ2-3; 9 nucleotides match TRBD2. CDR1 and CDR2 (germline): LNHDA, SQIVND (reference sequence). V trimming: 4 bases; J trimming: 1 base; junction bases outside the gene matches: 6. This CDR3 is 16 amino acids long. The CDR3 region is CASSTLAGVGTDTQYF. Written as DNA, the CDR3 is TGTGCCAGTAGTACCTTAGCGGGAGTAGGCACAGATACGCAGTATTTT.

The chain links TRBV9 to TRBJ2-7; D might be TRBD1 (5 bases). V was trimmed by 0 bases and J by 3 bases, leaving 10 bases between them. Germline CDR1 is SGDLS and CDR2 is YYNGEE. This CDR3 region has 14 residues. The CDR3 protein is CASSVGIGVYEQYF. The CDR3, as DNA: TGTGCCAGCAGCGTAGGGATAGGGGTCTACGAGCAGTACTTC.

In the case of this clone: Other nucleotide sequences from this sample produce the same CDR3. The chain combines TRBV9 with TRBJ2-5; no clear D gene. The CDR3 contains 13 residues. Germline CDR1 and CDR2: SGDLS and YYNGEE. Trimming took off 0 bases at V and 1 base at J, with 4 bases between the two ends. The CDR3 reads CASSVGPQETQYF. The CDR3 bases are TGTGCCAGCAGCGTAGGGCCCCAAGAGACCCAGTACTTC.

This clone was recorded once. The CDR3 reads CASSLDFDREADTQYF. For the CDR3, the DNA is TGTGCCAGCAGCTTAGATTTCGACAGGGAGGCAGATACGCAGTATTTT. V usage is TRBV11-3 and J usage is TRBJ2-3; tentatively, D is TRBD1 (7 bases). V was pared by 0 bases and J by 4 bases, with 14 bases between. This CDR3 spans 16 amino acids. Germline V gives CDR1 SGHNT, CDR2 YENEEA. The variable domain in full, with the rest retrieved from reference TRBV11-3 and TRBJ2-3, is EAGVVQSPRYKIIEKKQPVAFWCNPISGHNTLYWYLQNLGQGPELLIRYENEEAVDDSQLPKDRFSAERLKGVDSTLKIQPAELGDSAVYLCASSLDFDREADTQYFGPGTRLTVL.

The chain uses TRBV2 and TRBJ1-5; D may be TRBD1 (6 bases). In germline, CDR1 is SNHLY, CDR2 FYNNEI. The V and J ends lost 9 bases and 0 bases respectively, with 15 bases between them. This CDR3 is 15 amino acids long. The chain's CDR3 is CASSGTTYSNQPQHF. The CDR3, as DNA: TGTGCCAGTTCCGGGACAACTTATAGCAATCAGCCCCAGCATTTT.

The V gene is TRBV7-8, the J gene TRBJ2-3; D is unresolved. CDR1 SGHVS and CDR2 FQNEAQ come from the germline V gene. With 1 base removed from V and 0 bases from J, the gap between germline ends came to 2 bases. CDR3 length equals 13 residues. CDR3 region: CASSLGSTDTQYF. CDR3 nucleotide sequence: TGTGCCAGCAGCTTAGGTAGCACAGATACGCAGTATTTT.

There are a few counts of this clone. The chain couples TRBV4-1 to TRBJ1-5; D gene ambiguous. V lost 1 base and J lost 0, with 7 bases in between. The CDR3 extends over 15 amino acids. CDR1 is MGHRA, CDR2 YSYEKL, per germline. CDR3 sequence: CASSQGQDSNQPQHF. In DNA, the CDR3 is TGCGCCAGCAGCCAAGGACAAGATAGCAATCAGCCCCAGCATTTT.

In its sample, this clone was seen a few times. The V and J genes are TRBV7-9 and TRBJ1-2, with 9 bases that match TRBD1. The CDR3 runs 14 residues. From germline, CDR1 is SEHNR and CDR2 FQNEAQ (reference sequence). With V trimmed by 5 bases and J by 8 bases, 9 bases remained unmatched. The CDR3 protein is CASSTRPGQGGYTF. The CDR3 DNA follows: TGTGCCAGCAGCACCCGACCTGGACAGGGGGGCTACACCTTC. The full variable domain, rest sourced from reference TRBV7-9 and TRBJ1-2, is DTGVSQNPRHKITKRGQNVTFRCDPISEHNRLYWYRQTLGQGPEFLTYFQNEAQLEKSRLLSDRFSAERPKGSFSTLEIQRTEQGDSAMYLCASSTRPGQGGYTFGSGTRLTVV.

The chain couples TRBV19 to TRBJ2-7, with TRBD1 matching 7 bases. CDR3 size: 15 residues. Germline V gene sequence: CDR1 LNHDA, CDR2 SQIVND (reference sequence). J gave up 4 bases and V 6 bases, and 12 bases lay outside the gene matches. CDR3 in DNA: TGTGCCAGTAGCGCAGCCGGGACAGATTTGTACGAGCAGTACTTC. Translation: CASSAAGTDLYEQYF.

V usage is TRBV19 and J usage is TRBJ2-1, with D possibly matching TRBD2 (5 bases). The CDR3 loop spans 14 amino acids. V gave up 2 bases and J gave up 5 bases, with 10 bases separating them. Germline CDR1 and CDR2: LNHDA and SQIVND (reference sequence). The CDR3 spells CASSILAPNNEQFF. The CDR3, as DNA: TGTGCCAGTAGTATACTAGCCCCCAACAATGAGCAGTTCTTC.

The chain combines TRBV11-2 with TRBJ1-2; possibly TRBD1 for D (5 bases). The ends were cut back, 2 bases at V and 8 bases at J, with 12 bases in the middle. Germline CDR1 reads SGHAT; CDR2 reads FQNNGV. This CDR3 has 13 residues. The CDR3 is CASSLHQGGGYTF. The CDR3 bases are TGTGCCAGCAGCTTACACCAGGGAGGCGGCTACACCTTC.

The chain combines TRBV7-2 with TRBJ2-7; 9 positions match TRBD1. V shed 4 bases and J 3 bases; nucleotides not matched to a gene: 7. CDR3 length equals 15 residues. Germline V CDR1 and CDR2: SGHTA, FQGNSA. The CDR3 region is CASSSRDRANYEQYF. As DNA, the CDR3 is TGTGCCAGCAGCTCCCGGGACAGGGCCAACTACGAGCAGTACTTC.

V is TRBV5-1 and J is TRBJ2-1; 8 bases fit TRBD2. CDR1 SGHRS and CDR2 YFSETQ come from the germline V gene. This CDR3 is built from 16 residues. The V segment lost 0 bases and the J segment 3 bases; nucleotides outside the gene matches: 5. The CDR3 sequence is CASSLDRGRIYNEQFF. CDR3 DNA: TGCGCCAGCAGCTTGGATCGCGGGAGGATCTACAATGAGCAGTTCTTC.

The V and J genes are TRBV19 and TRBJ2-5, with 7 bases identical to TRBD1. The CDR3 length is 13 residues. Germline V lookup: CDR1 LNHDA, CDR2 SQIVND (reference sequence). DNA for the CDR3: TGTGCAACTTCGGACAGGCTGGGGGAGACCCAGTACTTC. Translating gives CATSDRLGETQYF.

This clone was counted between two and nine times. The V call is TRBV19, the J call TRBJ2-7; the D gene could be TRBD1 or TRBD2 (7 bases each). CDR1 is LNHDA, CDR2 SQIVND, per germline (reference sequence). Trimming cost V 3 bases and J 1 base, with 13 bases left between them. The CDR3 runs to 15 residues. The CDR3 loop is CASSIRQGGSYEQYF. CDR3 coding DNA: TGTGCCAGTAGTATTCGACAGGGAGGGTCCTACGAGCAGTACTTC.

The rearrangement links TRBV11-2 to TRBJ2-5; 10 bases agree with TRBD2. J gave up 4 bases and V 3 bases, and 5 bases lay outside the gene matches. This CDR3 has 15 residues. Germline CDR1 reads SGHAT; CDR2 reads FQNNGV. The CDR3 DNA sequence: TGTGCCAGCAGCTTGCCGGGACTAGCGAGAGAGACCCAGTACTTC. This translates into CASSLPGLARETQYF.

CDR3 in DNA: TGCAGCGGCGACAGAGTTTCCTCTGGAAACACCATATATTTT. Amino acid sequence: CSGDRVSSGNTIYF. The J gene is TRBJ1-3, the V gene TRBV29-1; D might be TRBD1 (5 bases). V was pared by 7 bases and J by 0 bases, with 13 bases between. Germline CDR1 is SQVTM and CDR2 is ANQGSEA. This CDR3 is built from 14 residues.

The V gene is TRBV5-1, the J gene TRBJ2-3, with D perhaps matching TRBD1 (5 bases). This CDR3 is 15 amino acids long. Germline V gene lookup returns CDR1 SGHRS and CDR2 YFSETQ. Trimming removed 2 bases from V and 2 bases from J, with 12 bases in between. The CDR3 loop reads CASSLVRVTTDTQYF. The DNA for the CDR3 is TGCGCCAGCAGCTTAGTCAGGGTAACCACAGATACGCAGTATTTT.